The rows below give T cell receptor beta chains drawn from one sample of a study of T cell repertoires in cytomegalovirus infection. MiXCR was run by TCRdb on the reads, yielding one entry per CDR3 protein. The data contain some 680,000 distinct CDR3 sequences, approximately 40% of them singletons. Sample: PBMCs. The receptors shown here come from a human donor in good health (CMV status not recorded). Some clones in this sample may be carry-over from other donors' samples. The CDR3 runs from the conserved cysteine through the conserved F or W. A D gene is named only where the DNA matches it firmly. Clone size is stated in some rows and not others, as once, few, many or a class when expanded.

clone size,V gene,J gene,D gene,CDR3 DNA,CDR3 protein
.,TRBV28,TRBJ1-5,.,TGTGCCAGCAACTGGGGCAGCAATCAGCCCCAGCATTTT,CASNWGSNQPQHF
.,TRBV3-1,TRBJ2-1,.,TGTGCCAGCAGCCCGCGGGCAGGGGGGGTTGGCAATGAGCAGTTCTTC,CASSPRAGGVGNEQFF
many,TRBV7-9,TRBJ2-1,TRBD2,TGTGCCAGCAGCGGCCCACCAGATATTGAGCGGGGGGCGTACAATGAGCAGTTCTTC,CASSGPPDIERGAYNEQFF
once,TRBV10-3,TRBJ2-4,.,TGTGCCATCAGTGAGTCGTCCAGAGACGTTCAGTACTTC,CAISESSRDVQYF
few,TRBV6-1,TRBJ2-1,TRBD2,TGTGCCAGCAGAGCCGGAGGACTAGCGGGGGGCCACGCTATCTATGAGCAGTTCTTC,CASRAGGLAGGHAIYEQFF
.,TRBV5-4,TRBJ1-1,.,TGTGCCAGCAGCTTGGCGTGGGGGAACACTGAAGCTTTCTTT,CASSLAWGNTEAFF
.,TRBV28,TRBJ1-2,TRBD1,TGTGCCAGCAGGTCCAGGGGGCGCCGGGATGGCTACACCTTC,CASRSRGRRDGYTF
.,TRBV6-1,TRBJ2-3,TRBD2,TGTGCCAGCAGCCATAGCGGGGCGAGCACAGATACGCAGTATTTT,CASSHSGASTDTQYF
few,TRBV7-9,TRBJ2-3,.,TGTGCCAGCAGCTTCTTAGGGCCCACAGATACGCAGTATTTT,CASSFLGPTDTQYF
.,TRBV20-1,TRBJ1-2,.,TGCAGTGCTAGTACCGGACTTTACCCAGCGAATGGCTACACCTTC,CSASTGLYPANGYTF
.,TRBV20-1,TRBJ1-5,.,TGCAGTGCTAGAGATACGATACAGCGGGGGAATCAGCCCCAGCATTTT,CSARDTIQRGNQPQHF
.,TRBV6-1,TRBJ2-7,.,TGTGCCAGCCATCGCTTGGCCGGGGCCCCTAGCTCCTACGAGCAGTACTTC,CASHRLAGAPSSYEQYF
.,TRBV20-1,TRBJ2-5,TRBD2,TGCAGTGCCGCCCGGACTAGCGGGGAGACCCAGTACTTC,CSAARTSGETQYF
.,TRBV29-1,TRBJ2-5,.,TGCAGCGTTGGCTTTGCACAAGAGACCCAGTACTTC,CSVGFAQETQYF
few,TRBV15,TRBJ2-4,TRBD1,TGTGCCACCAGGTCCCGGACAGGACGGGAAAACATTCAGTACTTC,CATRSRTGRENIQYF
.,TRBV7-3,TRBJ1-1,.,TGTGCCAGCAGCCCCTCAGCCATGAACACTGAAGCTTTCTTT,CASSPSAMNTEAFF
.,TRBV5-4,TRBJ1-2,.,TGTGCCAGCAGCGGGGGATCGGGGGTTGTGAACTATGGCTACACCTTC,CASSGGSGVVNYGYTF
few,TRBV19,TRBJ1-1,.,TGTGCCAGTAGTTCCCCTCGACGGGGGATGAACACTGAAGCTTTCTTT,CASSSPRRGMNTEAFF
.,TRBV11-2,TRBJ2-1,.,TGTGCCAGCAGCTCGTTTCGGGACTCCGGATACAATGAGCAGTTCTTC,CASSSFRDSGYNEQFF
few,TRBV28,TRBJ1-1,TRBD1,TGTGCCAGCAGTGTCGCCTTTGGACAGGGGGCTCGGTGGAACACTGAAGCTTTCTTT,CASSVAFGQGARWNTEAFF
.,TRBV4-1,TRBJ2-7,.,TGCGCCAGCAGCCACCCCCTCGAGCAGGGCCCATACGAGCAGTACTTC,CASSHPLEQGPYEQYF
few,TRBV28,TRBJ1-3,.,TGTGCCAGCAGTCTCTACGACGGACGCTCTGGAAACACCATATATTTT,CASSLYDGRSGNTIYF
few,TRBV29-1,TRBJ2-1,TRBD2,TGCAGCGTTCTTGGCCTAGCGGGAAATTACAATGAGCAGTTCTTC,CSVLGLAGNYNEQFF
.,TRBV5-6,TRBJ1-1,.,TGTGCCACCCGGGACGGGCTCATGAACGGTGAAGCTTTCTTT,CATRDGLMNGEAFF
.,TRBV3-1,TRBJ2-6,.,TGTGCCAGCAGCCAAGAGTGGCGGCAGGACGAGGAGTCCGGGGCCAACGTCCTGACTTTC,CASSQEWRQDEESGANVLTF
.,TRBV20-1,TRBJ2-3,TRBD1,TGCAGTGCTAGAGCCACCACAGGGGGCGGCACAGATACGCAGTATTTT,CSARATTGGGTDTQYF
.,TRBV12-3/TRBV12-4,TRBJ2-3,TRBD2,TGTGTCTCACTAGCGGGGGGTACAGATACGCAGTATTTT,CVSLAGGTDTQYF
few,TRBV12-3/TRBV12-4,TRBJ1-1,.,TGTGCCAGCAGAACTCCGGGCCTGAACACTGAAGCTTTCTTT,CASRTPGLNTEAFF
.,TRBV6-6,TRBJ2-1,.,TGTGCCAGCAGTTACATCGAAGGTGGTGAGCAGTTCTTC,CASSYIEGGEQFF
.,TRBV28,TRBJ1-1,.,TGTGCCAGCAGTTCTTGGACAGAGATGAACACTGAAGCTTTCTTT,CASSSWTEMNTEAFF
few,TRBV2,TRBJ1-2,TRBD1,TGTGCCAGCAGTGAAGTGGACAGGGGCTTTGGCTACACCTTC,CASSEVDRGFGYTF
.,TRBV24-1,TRBJ1-1,.,TGTGCCACCAGTATGGACAGAGAAGATTTAAAAACTGAAGCTTTCTTT,CATSMDREDLKTEAFF
.,TRBV12-3/TRBV12-4,TRBJ2-2,.,TGTGCCAGCAGTTTGGCCCGACCGTCTGACTTCACCGGGGAGCTGTTTTTT,CASSLARPSDFTGELFF
.,TRBV11-3,TRBJ1-5,TRBD1,TGTGCCAGCAGATCCCCGGGACAGGGAGATAGCAATCAGCCCCAGCATTTT,CASRSPGQGDSNQPQHF
many,TRBV11-2,TRBJ2-7,.,TGTGCCAGCAGCTTCGACCAGAAGCAGTACTTC,CASSFDQKQYF
.,TRBV10-3,TRBJ1-1,.,TGTGCCATCAGTTCCAACGGGCAAGTCACTGAAGCTTTCTTT,CAISSNGQVTEAFF
.,TRBV6-5,TRBJ1-1,.,TGTGCCAGCAGTTACTCGAGACGGACGCCTGAAGCTTTCTTT,CASSYSRRTPEAFF
many,TRBV7-2,TRBJ1-2,.,TGTGCCAGCAGCCTCAGGGAAAGGCATGGCTACACCTTC,CASSLRERHGYTF
many,TRBV28,TRBJ2-1,TRBD2,TGTGCCAGCTTTGCTAGCGGTTACAATGAGCAGTTCTTC,CASFASGYNEQFF
few,TRBV27,TRBJ2-2,TRBD2,TGTGCCAGCAGGCAGCGGGAGAGGGACACCGGGGAGCTGTTTTTT,CASRQRERDTGELFF
few,TRBV7-2,TRBJ1-6,TRBD1,TGTGCCAGCAGCTTACTGGGACAGGGGGCTTCACCCCTCCACTTT,CASSLLGQGASPLHF
.,TRBV5-4,TRBJ2-4,.,TGTGCCAGCAGCTTCATGGATGGAGCTGTAGCCAAAAACATTCAGTACTTC,CASSFMDGAVAKNIQYF
.,TRBV13,TRBJ2-5,TRBD2,TGTGCCAGCAGCTCGACTAGCGGGGGGGCTTTCCAAGAGACCCAGTACTTC,CASSSTSGGAFQETQYF
.,TRBV3-1,TRBJ1-5,.,TGTGCCAGCAGCCAAGGACAGCCGGGCAATCAGCCCCAGCATTTT,CASSQGQPGNQPQHF
.,TRBV28,TRBJ1-5,.,TGTGCCAGTCCTCCAGCTTTACAGGCAACGTGGGGTCACACGGATCAGCCCCAGCCTTTT,CASPPALQATWGHTDQPQPF
few,TRBV15,TRBJ1-3,.,TGTGCCACCAGCAGAGATCGAGGGACGAACTCTGGAAACACCATATATTTT,CATSRDRGTNSGNTIYF
.,TRBV20-1,TRBJ1-1,.,TGCAGTGCTAGATCCCCTGAGGGATGGGTCGCTTTCTTT,CSARSPEGWVAFF
.,TRBV28,TRBJ2-2,.,TGTGCCAGCAAGGGGTTGAACACCGGGGAGCTGTTTTTT,CASKGLNTGELFF
few,TRBV5-1,TRBJ2-3,TRBD1,TGCGCCAGCAGACGGGGACAGGGTGGAGATACGCAGTATTTT,CASRRGQGGDTQYF
.,TRBV3-1,TRBJ1-1,.,TGTGCCAGCAGCCAAGAGACAGGTCGGGCTTTCTTT,CASSQETGRAFF
.,TRBV12-3/TRBV12-4,TRBJ1-5,.,TGTGCCAGCAGTTTCCGACGGGATATCCAGCCCCAGCATTTT,CASSFRRDIQPQHF
.,TRBV5-6,TRBJ2-7,TRBD2,TGTGCCAGCAGCGCACCTAGCGGGGCTCCCTACGAGCAGTACTTC,CASSAPSGAPYEQYF
many,TRBV7-2,TRBJ1-2,.,TGTGCCAGCAGGCCCTCGGACAGCTATGGCTACACCTTC,CASRPSDSYGYTF
.,TRBV11-1,TRBJ2-1,.,TGTGCCAGCAGCTTTGAAGGCTATGAGCAGTTCTTC,CASSFEGYEQFF
few,TRBV7-9,TRBJ2-7,.,TGTGCCAGCACCCGAGGTCCCTACGAGCAGTACTTC,CASTRGPYEQYF